This TCR beta chain was identified during a study of molecular identifiers for immune sequencing clone quantification (dated by TCRdb to 2017 to 2018). Regarding the study in general: For a replicate experiment, the RNA from either approximately 20,000 or 100,000 naive CD8 T cells was divided into five aliquots, and four of those aliquots went on to sequencing. CD8 T cells were used in a methods study to benchmark molecular-identifier clustering-based TCR repertoire sequencing (MIDCIRS) and TCR RNA copy counting.

At the junction V is shortened by 0 bases and J by 5 bases, with 18 bases in between. The germline V gene (reference sequence) supplies CDR1 LGHDT and CDR2 YNNKEL. The CDR3 covers 17 residues, taking in both the cysteine and the phenylalanine. The CDR3 DNA has 51 bases and is translated from base 1. Naive CD8 T cell libraries were made from 20,000 to 1,000,000 sorted cells using 10%, 30% or 50% of purified RNA. On a BD FACSAria II, naive CD8 T cells were FACS-sorted as CD8+CD4-CCR7+CD45RA+ and collected into RLT Plus buffer. Under 11 TCR copies' worth of Jurkat RNA were spiked into about 20,000-1,000,000 naive CD8 T cell samples to test detection sensitivity. CD8 T cells were enriched with RosetteSep CD8+ T Cell Enrichment Cocktail and Ficoll-Paque, followed by ACK red cell lysis. Here is what the overall study found, with its caveats: In CMV-specific effector cells, clones with more than 20 RNA copies accounted for over 99% of molecules, whereas in naive cells such clones accounted for under 1%. Spiked-in Jurkat TCR RNA (about ten copies' worth), which is not part of the donor repertoire, was contained in the naive libraries. Approximately 3.3 recovered TCR RNA copies per cell were obtained by modeling, versus approximately 10 by digital PCR, implying a capture efficiency of 25% to 30%. When barcode sub-clustering was not used, chimeric consensus sequences inflated TCR diversity, with chimeras reaching as high as 47%. A single cell's worth of spiked-in Jurkat TCR RNA was reported detectable even among about a million naive CD8 T cells. Highly expanded clone sizes could be underestimated if identical TCR molecules share a barcode.

This clonotype has just a few counts. Its antigen is not yet known. The input lacks base qualities; no much larger clone sits a single base away. Library preparation used PCR. Data came from a NextSeq 500. Preparation of bulk TCR libraries followed a previously described approach, with the TCR primers listed in Table S5. Total RNA was purified with the Qiagen AllPrep DNA/RNA kit. Before analysis, reads from multiple sequencing runs of one library were combined. The paper's data handling went like this. Reads were retained only if the reads had an exact TCR constant sequence, and the retained reads were trimmed to 150 nt and grouped according to their 12-nt molecular barcodes. Reads inside each barcode group were sub-clustered using a 15% Levenshtein threshold, and a quality-weighted consensus sequence was constructed for each RNA molecule. Non-functional sequences were filtered out, along with any lower-count sequence sitting one edit away from another sequence. Based on fitting two negative binomial distributions, any barcode sub-cluster with under 20% of the maximum read count was discarded. TCRdb reanalyzed the raw reads on its own, using fastp at Q25 for trimming and MiXCR for clone calling, and kept in-frame beta chains. CDR3 protein sequences are deduplicated, and each keeps its most common genes and DNA. In this record, the V and J calls reflect TCRdb's handling and not the investigators' own analysis. This sample lists some 680,000 distinct CDR3 sequences; roughly 23% were detected once. Clones ranked in the top ten supply about 0.78% of the sample.

The source of this sequence is a human donor in good health. Some libraries in this study had Jurkat cell RNA spiked in. The sequenced sample consisted of naive CD8+ T cells from blood, with Jurkat cell RNA spiked in. In light of the paper, this sample's cell subset or site label describes: FACS-sorted CD8+CD4-CCR7+CD45RA+ naive T cells. This chain is built from TRBV3-1 and TRBJ2-3, and perhaps TRBD2 as D gene, on 6 matching bases. This receptor carries the CDR3 CASSQDVVEGGVDTQYF. The DNA is TGTGCCAGCAGCCAAGACGTGGTGGAGGGCGGAGTAGATACGCAGTATTTT.